The source of this TCR beta chain is a study of OX40 agonist ivuxolimab in advanced cancers. Study-level background: Anti-PD-1, anti-PD-L1 or anti-CTLA-4 therapy given earlier was allowed, and over 35% had some.

This table comes from immunoSEQ multiplex PCR, and its TCRdb copy is limited to in-frame clones, with some not included. Of around 65,000 clones in the sample, almost 95% were seen once. Trimming stripped 1 base from V and 5 bases from J, with 17 bases between. Germline loops: CDR1 SGHAT, CDR2 FQNNGV. CDR3 length equals 16 residues. The V call is TRBV11-2, the J call TRBJ2-5, with D tentatively TRBD2 (5 bases). Sequenced material: CD4+ or CD8+ T cells sorted from blood, taken in a trial of the OX40 agonist ivuxolimab. This sequence originates from an adult with an advanced solid tumor such as melanoma, head and neck, liver or kidney cancer. In nucleotides, the CDR3 is TGTGCCAGCAGCTTAGTAGTTAAGTCTAGCCTGGAGACCCAGTACTTC. Translating it yields CASSLVVKSSLETQYF.